A selection of T cell receptor beta chains follows, all from one sample in a study of T-cell memory formation after mild COVID-19. TCRdb passed the 5' RACE reads through MiXCR, listing each CDR3 protein once. Of roughly 220,000 distinct CDR3 sequences detected, about 9.2% appear once; the ten largest clones hold around 3.4%. Sequencing was done on a sample of PBMCs or a T cell subset sorted from them (not recorded which). The receptor source for this set is a man aged 18-30 years who had mild COVID-19 (a few samples of this study predate the infection). Cell type and time point are not known. Each CDR3 is given with its conserved first and last residue. A D gene is named only where the DNA matches it firmly.

CDR3 protein: CASSPYAGVNTGELFF
J gene: TRBJ2-2
V gene: TRBV7-9
D gene: TRBD2

CDR3 protein: CASTPGQGANTGELFF
J gene: TRBJ2-2
V gene: TRBV12-3/TRBV12-4
D gene: TRBD1

CDR3 protein: CASRPSGGQSNEQFF
J gene: TRBJ2-1
V gene: TRBV18
D gene: -

CDR3 protein: CASSRGRTVFYGYTF
J gene: TRBJ1-2
V gene: TRBV6-5
D gene: -

CDR3 protein: CASSWGNQPQHF
J gene: TRBJ1-5
V gene: TRBV28
D gene: -

CDR3 protein: CSGGTLNIQYF
J gene: TRBJ2-4
V gene: TRBV29-1
D gene: -

CDR3 protein: CASSSQRGGRGTGELFF
J gene: TRBJ2-2
V gene: TRBV7-2
D gene: TRBD2

CDR3 protein: CAINPDRNTEAFF
J gene: TRBJ1-1
V gene: TRBV10-3
D gene: -

CDR3 protein: CASSGYTEAFF
J gene: TRBJ1-1
V gene: TRBV10-2
D gene: -

CDR3 protein: CASSLAQFNYGYTF
J gene: TRBJ1-2
V gene: TRBV7-9
D gene: -

CDR3 protein: CASRPGQEDIQYF
J gene: TRBJ2-4
V gene: TRBV12-3/TRBV12-4
D gene: -

CDR3 protein: CASSPGRGGETQYF
J gene: TRBJ2-5
V gene: TRBV18
D gene: TRBD2

CDR3 protein: CASSFPPYNEQFF
J gene: TRBJ2-1
V gene: TRBV7-8
D gene: -

CDR3 protein: CASRARGEKTEAFF
J gene: TRBJ1-1
V gene: TRBV12-3/TRBV12-4
D gene: -

CDR3 protein: CASSVQTGTEAFF
J gene: TRBJ1-1
V gene: TRBV7-6
D gene: -

CDR3 protein: CASSQDERGSAGELFF
J gene: TRBJ2-2
V gene: TRBV4-3
D gene: TRBD2

CDR3 protein: CASRQGGGYEQYF
J gene: TRBJ2-7
V gene: TRBV12-3/TRBV12-4
D gene: -

CDR3 protein: CSASPVGGQLSEQYF
J gene: TRBJ2-7
V gene: TRBV20-1
D gene: -

CDR3 protein: CASSEIGGGTGELFF
J gene: TRBJ2-2
V gene: TRBV2
D gene: -

CDR3 protein: CASSLVSFTDTQYF
J gene: TRBJ2-3
V gene: TRBV5-1
D gene: -

CDR3 protein: CATQRVTGPQAQPQHF
J gene: TRBJ1-5
V gene: TRBV7-3
D gene: TRBD1

CDR3 protein: CASSQVPDSGNTIYF
J gene: TRBJ1-3
V gene: TRBV4-3
D gene: -

CDR3 protein: CATSREWRGMGEQFF
J gene: TRBJ2-1
V gene: TRBV15
D gene: -

CDR3 protein: CASRTAGGPYEQYF
J gene: TRBJ2-7
V gene: TRBV7-6
D gene: TRBD2

CDR3 protein: CASSIPQRQEQYF
J gene: TRBJ2-7
V gene: TRBV19
D gene: -

CDR3 protein: CASSPRRGASPRTDTQYF
J gene: TRBJ2-3
V gene: TRBV7-2
D gene: TRBD2

CDR3 protein: CASSPRSSGGAYTQYF
J gene: TRBJ2-3
V gene: TRBV7-2
D gene: TRBD2

CDR3 protein: CASSYFGTGETELFF
J gene: TRBJ1-4
V gene: TRBV6-5
D gene: TRBD1

CDR3 protein: CASSVAGNEVTEAFF
J gene: TRBJ1-1
V gene: TRBV9
D gene: -

CDR3 protein: CASSLFSYGYTF
J gene: TRBJ1-2
V gene: TRBV9
D gene: -

CDR3 protein: CASSLGQGYGSPLHF
J gene: TRBJ1-6
V gene: TRBV5-1
D gene: -

CDR3 protein: CASSIVTGGYDQPQHF
J gene: TRBJ1-5
V gene: TRBV19
D gene: TRBD1

CDR3 protein: CASSVGGNTGELFF
J gene: TRBJ2-2
V gene: TRBV9
D gene: -

CDR3 protein: CASSYMVQGANSPLHF
J gene: TRBJ1-6
V gene: TRBV6-5
D gene: TRBD1

CDR3 protein: CASSQDRLAYQETQYF
J gene: TRBJ2-5
V gene: TRBV4-2
D gene: -

CDR3 protein: CASRGYDTQYF
J gene: TRBJ2-3
V gene: TRBV19
D gene: -

CDR3 protein: CASSLVIRTGNTEAFF
J gene: TRBJ1-1
V gene: TRBV7-2
D gene: TRBD1

CDR3 protein: CASSLRVDTQYF
J gene: TRBJ2-3
V gene: TRBV5-6
D gene: -

CDR3 protein: CASSLGQGSLNEQFF
J gene: TRBJ2-1
V gene: TRBV5-1
D gene: -

CDR3 protein: CASRPGLAANTGELFF
J gene: TRBJ2-2
V gene: TRBV2
D gene: TRBD2

CDR3 protein: CASSQDQGYQETQYF
J gene: TRBJ2-5
V gene: TRBV4-1
D gene: -

CDR3 protein: CASSLRDSSPGELFF
J gene: TRBJ2-2
V gene: TRBV5-4
D gene: -

CDR3 protein: CASSDPGTGQETQYF
J gene: TRBJ2-5
V gene: TRBV11-2
D gene: TRBD1

CDR3 protein: CASKGRADTQYF
J gene: TRBJ2-3
V gene: TRBV11-3
D gene: -

CDR3 protein: CASSSGGTGKGTEAFF
J gene: TRBJ1-1
V gene: TRBV5-1
D gene: -

CDR3 protein: CASRSPGLAPGELFF
J gene: TRBJ2-2
V gene: TRBV6-5
D gene: TRBD2

CDR3 protein: CASRPGDSGANVLTF
J gene: TRBJ2-6
V gene: TRBV19
D gene: -

CDR3 protein: CASRRDSNYGYTF
J gene: TRBJ1-2
V gene: TRBV2
D gene: TRBD1

CDR3 protein: CASSPVTGHGYTF
J gene: TRBJ1-2
V gene: TRBV18
D gene: -

CDR3 protein: CASSLQGEKLFF
J gene: TRBJ1-4
V gene: TRBV7-2
D gene: -

CDR3 protein: CASSLADGQARSLHF
J gene: TRBJ1-6
V gene: TRBV5-1
D gene: TRBD1

CDR3 protein: CASSQTSPTNTGELFF
J gene: TRBJ2-2
V gene: TRBV4-3
D gene: TRBD2

CDR3 protein: CASSLSRGQSNTEAFF
J gene: TRBJ1-1
V gene: TRBV5-1
D gene: TRBD1